Listed here are 2 T cell receptor beta chains from one sample, sequenced in a study of T-cell memory formation after mild COVID-19. TCRdb reprocessed the 5' RACE reads via MiXCR and lists one record per CDR3 protein. The repertoire consists of about 190,000 distinct CDR3 sequences, with approximately 20% occurring once and the leading ten covering roughly 2.4%. Sequencing was carried out using PBMCs or a T cell subset sorted from them (not recorded which). The origin of the receptors is an adult woman who had mild COVID-19 (a few samples of this study predate the infection). Cell type and time point are not known.

The chain is built from TRBV11-1 and TRBJ2-1; 11 nucleotides align to TRBD2. The germline V gene has CDR1 SGHAT and CDR2 FQDESV (reference sequence). The V and J ends lost 5 bases and 4 bases, in that order; junction bases with no gene match: 16. This CDR3 is built from 19 residues. CDR3 protein: CASSPSALAGADFYNEQFF. Written as DNA, the CDR3 is TGTGCCAGCAGCCCATCAGCACTAGCGGGGGCCGATTTTTACAATGAGCAGTTCTTC.

The chain links TRBV11-2 to TRBJ2-5, with TRBD2 matching 8 bases. The junction had 11 bases not matched to a gene; V was cut back by 1 base and J by 4 bases. CDR3 length equals 17 residues. CDR1 is SGHAT, CDR2 FQNNGV, per germline. The CDR3 DNA sequence: TGTGCCAGCAGCTTAGGGGTTGGAGCGGGGGTAGCAGAGACCCAGTACTTC. Amino acid sequence: CASSLGVGAGVAETQYF. The variable domain in full, completed from reference TRBV11-2 and TRBJ2-5, reads EAGVAQSPRYKIIEKRQSVAFWCNPISGHATLYWYQQILGQGPKLLIQFQNNGVVDDSQLPKDRFSAERLKGVDSTLKIQPAKLEDSAVYLCASSLGVGAGVAETQYFGPGTRLLVL.